These 2 T cell receptor beta chains share one sample of origin, sequenced in a study of T cells in Graves' hyperthyroidism and ophthalmopathy. RNA transcripts served as the template for amplifying TCR beta CDR3 regions. HTBI primers were employed in a first-round RT-PCR of the TCR CDR3. TCRdb reprocessed the multiplex PCR reads with MiXCR, giving one entry per CDR3 protein. The sample yields 400,000 to 600,000 distinct CDR3 sequences, less than 25% seen once. The sequenced sample consisted of blood. These receptors originate from a man aged 18 to 29 with Graves' hyperthyroidism.

V gene TRBV30 combines with J gene TRBJ1-2; 7 bases are a match to TRBD1. The CDR3 runs 14 residues. Trimming took 2 bases from V and 0 from J; bases not matched to a gene: 3. CDR1 is GTSNPN and CDR2 is SVGIG in the germline V gene (reference sequence). The CDR3 loop reads CAWSRDRANYGYTF. CDR3 nucleotide sequence: TGTGCCTGGAGTCGGGACAGAGCTAACTATGGCTACACCTTC.

The CDR3 DNA follows: TGTGCCAGCAGCCACCTCCGGGCAGGGGGCCGCCACGAGCAGTACTTC. This codes for CASSHLRAGGRHEQYF. The chain combines TRBV7-8 with TRBJ2-7, with 8 nucleotides matching TRBD1. The length of the CDR3 is 16 residues. V trimming: 5 bases; J trimming: 5 bases; junction bases outside the gene matches: 14. CDR1 SGHVS and CDR2 FQNEAQ come from the germline V gene.